These T cell receptor beta chains were read from a single sample in a study of chemoradiotherapy in HPV16-positive cancers. The table came from immunoSEQ multiplex PCR; TCRdb's copy has only in-frame clones and leaves some out. This repertoire shows under 14,000 clones, less than 80% found once; its top ten account for over 35%. Sample collection was performed from a patient who underwent chemoradiotherapy. Receptors were obtained from a human donor with HPV-associated anogenital cancer. CDR3s include the opening cysteine and the closing phenylalanine or tryptophan. A D gene is named only where the DNA matches it firmly. Clone size is stated in some rows and not others, as once, few, many or a class when expanded.

J | size | V | D | CDR3 | DNA
TRBJ1-2 | . | TRBV10-1 | TRBD1 | CASSFDRGNGYTF | TGCGCCAGCAGCTTTGACAGGGGAAATGGCTACACCTTC
TRBJ1-4 | . | TRBV13 | TRBD1 | CASSSRIQGARDEKLFF | TGTGCCAGCAGCTCTAGAATACAGGGGGCAAGGGATGAAAAACTGTTTTTT
TRBJ2-2 | . | TRBV5-4 | . | CASSLTVSTGELFF | TGTGCCAGCAGCTTGACAGTTTCCACCGGGGAGCTGTTTTTT
TRBJ1-1 | few | TRBV10-1 | . | CASSSPTDPVTFF | TGCGCCAGCAGTAGCCCGACGGACCCTGTGACTTTCTTT
TRBJ1-5 | . | TRBV18 | TRBD1 | CASSPTGTVDQPQHF | TGTGCCAGCTCACCGACTGGGACAGTGGACCAGCCCCAGCATTTT
TRBJ2-2 | . | TRBV18 | . | CASSNQGALRATPGELFF | TGTGCCAGCTCCAACCAAGGGGCTTTGCGGGCCACTCCCGGGGAGCTGTTTTTT
TRBJ1-5 | . | TRBV5-1 | . | CASRQGGNQPQHF | TGCGCCAGCAGGCAAGGGGGCAATCAGCCCCAGCATTTT
TRBJ2-2 | . | TRBV30 | TRBD1 | CAWRGTDTGELFF | TGTGCCTGGAGAGGGACAGACACCGGGGAGCTGTTTTTT
TRBJ1-2 | . | TRBV4-3 | . | CASSQENWGEGYTF | TGCGCCAGCAGCCAAGAAAACTGGGGGGAAGGCTACACCTTC
TRBJ2-2 | . | TRBV15 | . | CATSRGIIGQFDTGELFF | TGTGCCACCAGCAGAGGTATAATCGGACAGTTCGACACCGGGGAGCTGTTTTTT
TRBJ1-1 | once | TRBV6-1 | . | CASSEAPRENTEAFF | TGTGCCAGCAGTGAAGCGCCCAGGGAGAACACTGAAGCTTTCTTT
TRBJ1-4 | few | TRBV5-1 | . | CASSLDNRADEKLFF | TGCGCCAGCAGCTTGGACAACAGAGCCGATGAAAAACTGTTTTTT
TRBJ2-7 | . | TRBV7-7 | . | CASSLRAEPANEQYF | TGTGCCAGCAGCTTAAGGGCGGAACCAGCCAACGAGCAGTACTTC
TRBJ1-4 | . | TRBV28 | . | CASHTRAGEKLFF | TGTGCCAGCCACACTAGGGCGGGGGAAAAACTGTTTTTT
TRBJ2-5 | . | TRBV11-3 | . | CASSLDSRETQYF | TGTGCCAGCAGCTTAGACTCCCGAGAGACCCAGTACTTC
TRBJ2-1 | . | TRBV25-1 | . | CASSPQRAYNEQFF | TGTGCCAGCAGCCCCCAGCGTGCCTACAATGAGCAGTTCTTC
TRBJ2-3 | once | TRBV5-1 | . | CASSFRVTDTQYF | TGCGCCAGCAGCTTTCGGGTAACAGATACGCAGTATTTT
TRBJ2-1 | once | TRBV7-6 | . | CASSLNNEQFF | TGTGCCAGCAGTCTCAACAATGAGCAGTTCTTC
TRBJ2-3 | . | TRBV7-9 | . | CASSPKIRQGNTQYF | TGTGCCAGCAGTCCAAAGATAAGGCAGGGTAATACGCAGTATTTT
TRBJ1-4 | . | TRBV6-6 | TRBD1 | CASSTQGAANEKLFF | TGTGCCAGCAGTACCCAGGGGGCGGCTAATGAAAAACTGTTTTTT
TRBJ1-6 | . | TRBV5-1 | . | CASSLSRTYNSPLHF | TGCGCCAGCAGCCTAAGCAGAACCTATAATTCACCCCTCCACTTT
TRBJ1-1 | . | TRBV12-5 | TRBD1 | CASGENRGGRTEAFF | TGTGCTAGTGGAGAAAACAGGGGTGGACGTACTGAAGCTTTCTTT
TRBJ2-5 | large | TRBV19 | . | CATDGGMETQYF | TGTGCCACGGACGGGGGCATGGAGACCCAGTACTTC
TRBJ2-5 | . | TRBV29-1 | . | CSVEEWGAEETQYF | TGCAGCGTTGAAGAGTGGGGGGCCGAGGAGACCCAGTACTTC
TRBJ2-2 | few | TRBV25-1 | . | CASSLRQATGELFF | TGTGCCAGCAGTCTTCGACAGGCCACCGGGGAGCTGTTTTTT
TRBJ1-4 | . | TRBV15 | . | CATSRARNEKLFF | TGTGCCACCAGCAGAGCGCGGAATGAAAAACTGTTTTTT
TRBJ2-5 | . | TRBV18 | . | CASSSEETQYF | TGTGCCAGCTCATCGGAAGAGACCCAGTACTTC
TRBJ2-7 | . | TRBV19 | TRBD1 | CASSRQGESYEQYF | TGTGCCAGCTCTAGACAGGGGGAGTCCTACGAGCAGTACTTC
TRBJ2-7 | . | TRBV4-1 | . | CASSQPTRVYEQYF | TGCGCCAGCAGCCAACCGACTAGGGTCTACGAGCAGTACTTC
TRBJ2-5 | . | TRBV11-3 | TRBD2 | CASSLGASGLETQYF | TGTGCCAGCAGCTTAGGGGCTAGCGGGCTCGAGACCCAGTACTTC
TRBJ2-7 | few | TRBV7-9 | . | CASSLAGGLYEQYF | TGTGCCAGCAGCTTGGCAGGGGGGCTCTACGAGCAGTACTTC
TRBJ2-7 | . | TRBV6-5 | . | CASSRPGLGAIEQYF | TGTGCCAGCAGCCGCCCCGGGCTGGGGGCAATCGAGCAGTACTTC
TRBJ2-1 | once | TRBV7-9 | . | CASSPDSGSYNEQFF | TGTGCCAGCAGCCCAGATAGCGGCTCCTACAATGAGCAGTTCTTC
TRBJ1-1 | . | TRBV5-1 | . | CASSFITGAATEAFF | TGCGCCAGCAGCTTCATAACCGGGGCAGCAACTGAAGCTTTCTTT
TRBJ1-5 | . | TRBV5-5 | TRBD1 | CASNWGQNSNQPQHF | TGTGCCAGCAACTGGGGACAGAATAGCAATCAGCCCCAGCATTTT
TRBJ1-4 | . | TRBV7-8 | . | CASSLQVTATNEKLFF | TGTGCCAGCAGCTTACAGGTCACAGCAACTAATGAAAAACTGTTTTTT
TRBJ1-1 | . | TRBV7-2 | . | CASSLVRGNTEAFF | TGTGCCAGCAGCTTAGTCAGGGGAAACACTGAAGCTTTCTTT
TRBJ1-6 | few | TRBV18 | . | CASSPPEPGTNSPLHF | TGTGCCAGCTCACCACCCGAGCCAGGGACAAATTCACCCCTCCACTTT
TRBJ2-5 | . | TRBV5-1 | . | CASSRLETQYF | TGCGCCAGCAGCAGGTTGGAGACCCAGTACTTC
TRBJ2-5 | few | TRBV6-1 | TRBD1 | CASNAGGTGRETQYF | TGTGCCAGCAATGCCGGCGGGACAGGGAGAGAGACCCAGTACTTC
TRBJ2-2 | . | TRBV5-1 | . | CASTIGGIGTGELFF | TGCGCCAGCACGATCGGCGGGATAGGCACCGGGGAGCTGTTTTTT
TRBJ2-3 | . | TRBV4-1 | . | CASTLTVTDTQYF | TGCGCCAGCACCTTGACTGTTACAGATACGCAGTATTTT
TRBJ1-1 | once | TRBV19 | TRBD1 | CASSDRGGTEAFF | TGTGCCAGTAGTGACAGGGGAGGCACTGAAGCTTTCTTT
TRBJ2-3 | . | TRBV28 | . | CASSLKNRYSDTQYF | TGTGCCAGCAGTTTAAAGAACAGATACTCAGATACGCAGTATTTT
TRBJ1-1 | . | TRBV13 | TRBD1 | CASSFGQDGAEAFF | TGTGCCAGCAGCTTCGGACAGGATGGGGCTGAAGCTTTCTTT